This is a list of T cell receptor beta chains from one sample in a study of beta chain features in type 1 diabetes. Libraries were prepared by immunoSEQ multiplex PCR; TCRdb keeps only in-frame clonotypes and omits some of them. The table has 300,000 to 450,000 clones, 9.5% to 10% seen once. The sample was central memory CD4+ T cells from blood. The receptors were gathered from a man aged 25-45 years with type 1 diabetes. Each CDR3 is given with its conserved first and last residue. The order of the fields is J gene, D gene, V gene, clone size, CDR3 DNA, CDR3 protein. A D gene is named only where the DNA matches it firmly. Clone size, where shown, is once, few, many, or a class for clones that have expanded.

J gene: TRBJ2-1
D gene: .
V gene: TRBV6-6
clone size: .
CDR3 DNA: TGTGCCAGCACCACACTGGGGGGTGAGCAGTTCTTC
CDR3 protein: CASTTLGGEQFF

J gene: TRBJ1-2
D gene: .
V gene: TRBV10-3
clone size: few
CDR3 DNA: TGTGCCATCAGTCCAGGACAGCCTAACTATGGCTACACCTTC
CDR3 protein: CAISPGQPNYGYTF

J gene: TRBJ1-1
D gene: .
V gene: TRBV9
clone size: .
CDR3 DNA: TGTGCCAGCAGCGTAGACAGGGAGACTGAAGCTTTCTTT
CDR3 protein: CASSVDRETEAFF

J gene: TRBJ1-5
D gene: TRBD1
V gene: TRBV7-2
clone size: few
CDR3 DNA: TGTGCCAGCAGCCCCGACAGGGAGATTCAGCCCCAGCATTTT
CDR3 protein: CASSPDREIQPQHF

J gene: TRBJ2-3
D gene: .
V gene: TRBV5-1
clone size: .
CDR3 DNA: TGCGCCAGCAGCTTGGCTACCACTAGCCGCGCAGATACGCAGTATTTT
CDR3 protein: CASSLATTSRADTQYF

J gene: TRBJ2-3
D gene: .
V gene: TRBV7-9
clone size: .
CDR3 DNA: TGTGCCAGCAGCCCCCCGACCAGCACAGATACGCAGTATTTT
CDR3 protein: CASSPPTSTDTQYF

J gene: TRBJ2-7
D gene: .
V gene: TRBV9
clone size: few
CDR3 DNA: TGTGCCAGCAGCGAGGGACTTTTCTACGAGCAGTACTTC
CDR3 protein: CASSEGLFYEQYF

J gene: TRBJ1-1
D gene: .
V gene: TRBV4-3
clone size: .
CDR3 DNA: TGCGCCAGCAGCTTCCAGGGAGTGGGTACAGCTTTCTTT
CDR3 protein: CASSFQGVGTAFF

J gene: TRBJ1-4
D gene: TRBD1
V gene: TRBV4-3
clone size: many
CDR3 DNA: TGCGCCAGCAGCCAGGAGAGAACCGGGACAGGGTATGAAAAACTGTTTTTT
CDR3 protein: CASSQERTGTGYEKLFF

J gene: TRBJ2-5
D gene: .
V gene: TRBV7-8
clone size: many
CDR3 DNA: TGTGCCAGCAGCTTAGATGGCCAAGGGGCAGAGACCCAGTACTTC
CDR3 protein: CASSLDGQGAETQYF

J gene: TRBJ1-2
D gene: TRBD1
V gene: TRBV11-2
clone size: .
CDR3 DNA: TGTGCCAGCAGCTTAGCGTTTTACAGGGGGCCTGGCTACACCTTC
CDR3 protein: CASSLAFYRGPGYTF

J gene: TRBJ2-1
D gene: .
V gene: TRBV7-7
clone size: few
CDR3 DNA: TGTGCCAGCAGCGCAACAAGAAGCTCCTACAATGAGCAGTTCTTC
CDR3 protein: CASSATRSSYNEQFF

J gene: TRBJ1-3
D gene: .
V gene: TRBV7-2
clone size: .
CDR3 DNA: TGCGCCAGCAGCCAGTCCCAGGACGGTTCTGGAAACACCATATATTTT
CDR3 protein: CASSQSQDGSGNTIYF

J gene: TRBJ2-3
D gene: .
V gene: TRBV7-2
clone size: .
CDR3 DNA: TGTGCCAGCAGGCCCCGGGTAGGGATAGATACGCAGTATTTT
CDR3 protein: CASRPRVGIDTQYF

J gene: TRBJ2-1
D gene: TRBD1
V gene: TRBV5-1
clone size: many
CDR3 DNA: TGCGCCAGCAGCATGGGGACAGGGGGAAGGGGTGAGCAGTTCTTC
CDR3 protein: CASSMGTGGRGEQFF